The clone carrying this T cell receptor (beta chain) has only a few counts. The data were obtained in a study of blood T cells in healthy people across ages. Sample-barcoded 5' priming and a J-beta primer mix drove a second PCR of 7 to 11 cycles. TCRdb recomputed calls from the 5' RACE reads with MiXCR, one row per CDR3 protein. The table includes roughly 1,500,000 distinct CDR3 sequences, 35% to 45% detected once. The sequence came from a woman aged 18-29 years in good health. What was sequenced was blood.

CDR3 sequence: CASSPRDKNYGYTF. The CDR3 region has the DNA TGTGCCAGCTCCCCTCGGGACAAGAACTATGGCTACACCTTC. V usage is TRBV18 and J usage is TRBJ1-2; D may be TRBD1 (6 bases). This CDR3 is 14 amino acids long. Trimming left V 6 bases short and J 2 bases short, with 13 bases between. CDR1 is KGHSH, CDR2 LQKENI, per germline.